Here is one TCR beta chain with its context. The data belong to a study of T cells expressing NK-cell markers. TCRdb derives one entry per CDR3 protein from the 5' RACE reads, leaving out DNA. Its table records approximately 380,000 distinct CDR3 sequences. This CDR3 contains 14 residues. Germline V lookup: CDR1 SGHDN, CDR2 FVKESK. The V gene is TRBV14, the J gene TRBJ2-3. The source material was blood T cells: a sorted CD56 or NKG2C T cell subset, CD4+ or CD8+ T cells, or bulk PBMC T cells (not recorded which). The clonotype originates from a man aged 18-70 years in good health. This CDR3 is CASSHRLLTDTQYF.